Presented here are 19 T cell receptor beta chains from one specimen sequenced in a study of shared clonotypes between healthy human individuals (dated by TCRdb to about 2020). Library prep was done by the immunoSEQ multiplex PCR assay. TCRdb re-hosts the immuneACCESS table, in-frame sequences only. Its copies lack some clones; in the studies checked, an unresolved V gene accounts for under half of them, and the cause for the rest is not known. The sample table shows 730,000 or so clones, and approximately 79% are seen once. Around 2% of the sample comes from the top ten. Sequenced sample: memory CD4+ T cells sorted from blood. The cell subset or site label, read with the paper, signifies: CD45RA-negative fraction. All receptors come from a woman in her twenties or thirties in good health.

The V and J genes are TRBV5-5 and TRBJ2-7; the match to TRBD1 covers 8 bases. The germline gives CDR1 SGHKS, CDR2 YYEKEE (reference sequence). This CDR3 comprises 14 residues. The V segment lost 4 bases and the J segment 4 bases; nucleotides outside the gene matches: 7. The DNA for the CDR3 is TGTGCCAGCAGCCACGGGACAGGTGGGTACGAGCAGTACTTC. This encodes CASSHGTGGYEQYF.

This chain links TRBV9 with TRBJ1-1; D might be TRBD1 (6 bases). V was cut by 4 bases and J by 0 bases, with 16 bases left in between. Germline V lookup: CDR1 SGDLS, CDR2 YYNGEE. This CDR3 comprises 16 residues. The CDR3 loop is CASSPDRNDLNTEAFF. Written as DNA, the CDR3 is TGTGCCAGCAGCCCCGACAGGAACGACTTGAACACTGAAGCTTTCTTT.

The rearrangement uses TRBV28 and TRBJ2-1; D perhaps matches TRBD2 (6 bases). Trimming stripped 2 bases from V and 11 bases from J, with 34 bases between. CDR3 size: 20 residues. Germline assignment: CDR1 MDHEN and CDR2 SYDVKM. The CDR3 region is CASSLLITLAGRQPDRKQFF. DNA of the CDR3: TGTGCCAGCAGTTTACTTATTACATTGGCGGGGAGGCAGCCCGACCGAAAGCAGTTCTTC.

The chain uses TRBV28 and TRBJ1-3; 10 nucleotides align to TRBD1. The ends lost 2 bases at V and 2 bases at J; junction bases unmatched: 6. CDR3 length: 17 residues. The germline V gene encodes CDR1 MDHEN and CDR2 SYDVKM. CDR3 in amino acids: CASSLIGTGVTGNTIYF. CDR3 bases: TGTGCCAGCAGTTTAATAGGGACAGGGGTGACTGGAAACACCATATATTTT.

The chain employs TRBV18 and TRBJ2-1; D unclear. The CDR3 runs 13 residues. Germline V gives CDR1 KGHSH, CDR2 LQKENI. V lost 3 bases to trimming and J lost 8 bases, with 11 bases between them. CDR3 sequence reads: CASSPSGIYEQFF. For the CDR3, the DNA is TGTGCCAGCTCACCCTCGGGTATATATGAGCAGTTCTTC.

The chain is built from TRBV7-6 and TRBJ2-1; 7 nucleotides line up with TRBD2. CDR1 is SGHVS and CDR2 is FNYEAQ in the germline V gene. This CDR3 region has 14 residues. J lost 7 bases, V lost 5 bases, and 8 bases had no gene match. CDR3 loop: CASSLDWGGNEQFF. Written as DNA, the CDR3 is TGTGCCAGCAGCCTAGATTGGGGGGGGAATGAGCAGTTCTTC.

The chain links TRBV15 to TRBJ2-5; 9 bases align to TRBD2. Trimming cost V 2 bases and J 2 bases; bases outside gene matches: 6. This CDR3 has 16 residues. Germline CDR1 is LNHNV and CDR2 is YYDKDF (reference sequence). The CDR3 nucleotides read TGTGCCACCAGCAGAATAGCGGGAGAGGGGCAAGAGACCCAGTACTTC. Its protein product is CATSRIAGEGQETQYF.

This clone was seen only a few times. V gene TRBV29-1 combines with J gene TRBJ1-2; D is unresolved. This CDR3 has 15 amino acids. Deletions cut 1 base from V and 1 base from J, with 13 bases between. The germline V gene encodes CDR1 SQVTM and CDR2 ANQGSEA. The CDR3 sequence: CSVEATPGLNYGYTF. The CDR3 nucleotides read TGCAGCGTTGAAGCAACCCCAGGCCTTAACTATGGCTACACCTTC. The whole variable domain, remainder taken from reference TRBV29-1 and TRBJ1-2, is SAVISQKPSRDICQRGTSLTIQCQVDSQVTMMFWYRQQPGQSLTLIATANQGSEATYESGFVIDKFPISRPNLTFSTLTVSNMSPEDSSIYLCSVEATPGLNYGYTFGSGTRLTVV.

This clone was counted a few times. The chain has TRBV7-7 and TRBJ2-7, with 7 bases matching TRBD1. Germline V CDR1 and CDR2: SSHAT, FNYEAQ (reference sequence). V was pared by 5 bases and J by 3 bases, with 7 bases of the junction left unmatched. CDR3 length: 14 amino acids. This CDR3 reads CASSHRRDSYEQYF. CDR3 sequence (DNA): TGTGCCAGCAGCCATCGTAGGGACAGCTACGAGCAGTACTTC.

The chain combines TRBV27 with TRBJ1-5; perhaps TRBD1 as D (5 bases). The germline V gene has CDR1 MNHEY and CDR2 SMNVEV (reference sequence). This CDR3 has 15 residues. V was shortened by 0 bases and J by 6 bases, with 12 bases between the two germline ends. This CDR3 reads CASSLSTGGTQPQHF. DNA of the CDR3: TGTGCCAGCAGTTTATCGACGGGGGGGACTCAGCCCCAGCATTTT.

CDR3 sequence reads: CASSPRGLDTGELFF. The CDR3 DNA reads TGTGCCAGCAGTCCAAGGGGGCTCGACACCGGGGAGCTGTTTTTT. This chain uses TRBV27 with TRBJ2-2; 7 nucleotides align to TRBD1. Germline-derived CDR1 and CDR2 are MNHEY and SMNVEV (reference sequence). With 5 bases clipped from V and 3 bases from J, the junction kept 6 bases outside the gene matches. CDR3 length equals 15 residues.

With respect to this clone: A far larger clone is one base from this, pointing to a likely read error. The rearrangement links TRBV30 to TRBJ2-7; 8 positions match TRBD2. Germline V gene sequence: CDR1 GTSNPN, CDR2 SVGIG (reference sequence). Trimming at V came to 5 bases and at J to 6 bases, leaving 9 bases not matched to a gene. This CDR3 region has 13 residues. In DNA, the CDR3 is TGTGCCTGGCGGGGGGGTTTCACCCTCGAGCAGTACTTC. Translated: CAWRGGFTLEQYF.

The chain carries TRBV6-1 and TRBJ2-5, with 8 bases fitting TRBD2. There are 16 residues in the CDR3. With V trimmed by 0 bases and J by 2 bases, 5 bases remained unmatched. Germline V gene sequence: CDR1 MNHNS, CDR2 SASEGT. The CDR3 here is CASSEATSGPQETQYF. The CDR3 bases are TGTGCCAGCAGTGAAGCTACTAGCGGACCACAAGAGACCCAGTACTTC.

This rearrangement joins TRBV10-2 to TRBJ1-2, with D maybe TRBD1 (5 bases). Between the trimmed V and J ends, which lost 4 bases and 0 bases, there was a span of 9 bases. CDR1 and CDR2 from the germline V gene are WSHSY and SAAADI. The CDR3 has 14 residues. The CDR3 region has the DNA TGCGCCAGCAGTGTACAGGTCACTAACTATGGCTACACCTTC. It specifies CASSVQVTNYGYTF.

This clone was picked up a small number of times. V usage is TRBV11-2 and J usage is TRBJ2-2; tentative D call: TRBD2 (6 bases). This CDR3 has 16 residues. Germline V gene sequence: CDR1 SGHAT, CDR2 FQNNGV. Trimming stripped 5 bases from V and 0 bases from J, with 13 bases between. In DNA, the CDR3 is TGTGCCAGCAGCAAAACGGGGACTTCGAACACCGGGGAGCTGTTTTTT. Amino acids: CASSKTGTSNTGELFF. Full variable domain (rest looked up from reference TRBV11-2 and TRBJ2-2): EAGVAQSPRYKIIEKRQSVAFWCNPISGHATLYWYQQILGQGPKLLIQFQNNGVVDDSQLPKDRFSAERLKGVDSTLKIQPAKLEDSAVYLCASSKTGTSNTGELFFGEGSRLTVL.

This clone came up many times. This chain connects TRBV5-1 to TRBJ2-1, with 7 bases that match TRBD2. The CDR3 totals 15 residues. V gave up 0 bases and J gave up 4 bases; unmatched junction bases: 4. Germline lookup yields CDR1 SGHRS and CDR2 YFSETQ. CDR3 sequence (DNA): TGCGCCAGCAGCTTGGACCTAGCGGCGTACAATGAGCAGTTCTTC. Its translation: CASSLDLAAYNEQFF.

This sequence joins TRBV9 and TRBJ2-3; the match to TRBD2 covers 11 bases. Germline loops: CDR1 SGDLS, CDR2 YYNGEE. The CDR3 runs 17 residues. V was clipped by 4 bases and J by 4 bases; unmatched bases: 11. DNA of the CDR3: TGTGCCAGCAGCACCGTCCCGGGACTAGCGGCCGCAGATACGCAGTATTTT. Translation gives CASSTVPGLAAADTQYF.

The chain recombines TRBV28 with TRBJ2-7, with 8 bases aligning to TRBD1. Germline CDR1 and CDR2: MDHEN and SYDVKM. CDR3 size: 16 residues. Trimming at V came to 6 bases and at J to 4 bases, leaving 14 bases not matched to a gene. CDR3 sequence (DNA): TGTGCCAGCAGCCTAGGGGAGCGCTACAGGGGGTACGAGCAGTACTTC. This sequence encodes CASSLGERYRGYEQYF. The whole variable domain, remainder taken from reference TRBV28 and TRBJ2-7, is DVKVTQSSRYLVKRTGEKVFLECVQDMDHENMFWYRQDPGLGLRLIYFSYDVKMKEKGDIPEGYSVSREKKERFSLILESASTNQTSMYLCASSLGERYRGYEQYFGPGTRLTVT.

J is TRBJ2-6 and V is TRBV5-1; a weak D match, TRBD1 (6 bases). CDR3 size: 18 residues. Germline V gene lookup returns CDR1 SGHRS and CDR2 YFSETQ. Deletions cut 0 bases from V and 0 bases from J, with 13 bases between. This chain's CDR3 is CASSLAQGISSGANVLTF. The CDR3 nucleotides read TGCGCCAGCAGCTTGGCCCAGGGGATTAGCTCTGGGGCCAACGTCCTGACTTTC.